This is a list of T cell receptor beta chains from one sample in a study of blood T cell repertoires in COVID-19. Clones were read by immunoSEQ multiplex PCR, and TCRdb kept only the in-frame ones, dropping some. Seen here are about 300,000 clones, around 82% observed once, and the top ten hold approximately 1.1%. The sequencing input was peripheral blood. These receptors all stem from a woman aged 45-65 years with acute or convalescent COVID-19. The CDR3 runs from the conserved cysteine through the conserved F or W. Fields, in order: clone size, V gene, CDR3 length, J gene, D gene, CDR3 DNA, CDR3 protein. D genes are given only for firm matches. The listing skips clone size in some rows; elsewhere it reads once, few, many or a size class.

-	TRBV18	14	TRBJ1-2	TRBD1	TGTGCCAGCTCACCTTCGACAGGGGCCTATGGCTACACCTTC	CASSPSTGAYGYTF
-	TRBV10-1	14	TRBJ1-1	TRBD1	TGCGCCAGTAGAAAGGGACAGGCGAACACTGAAGCTTTCTTT	CASRKGQANTEAFF
-	TRBV27	12	TRBJ2-1	-	TGTGCCAGCCGCAGGCCCTACAATGAGCAGTTCTTC	CASRRPYNEQFF
-	TRBV18	13	TRBJ2-1	-	TGTGCCAGCTCACCATACATCGGAGATGAGCAGTTCTTC	CASSPYIGDEQFF
once	TRBV27	15	TRBJ1-2	TRBD1	TGTGCCAGCAGTCTTTCCACAGGGGTTGGCTATGGCTACACCTTC	CASSLSTGVGYGYTF
-	TRBV19	17	TRBJ1-3	TRBD1	TGTGCCAGTAGTTCCGCTCGACAGGGGGTTAGTGGAAACACCATATATTTT	CASSSARQGVSGNTIYF
-	TRBV18	12	TRBJ1-1	-	TGTGCCAGCTCACCGGGGAGGTATGAAGCTTTCTTT	CASSPGRYEAFF
-	TRBV19	14	TRBJ2-5	-	TGTGCCAGTAGTTTTTGGACGGACAAAGAGACCCAGTACTTC	CASSFWTDKETQYF
-	TRBV6-6	14	TRBJ2-5	TRBD2	TGTGCCAGCAGTTACCTAGCGGGCCAAGAGACCCAGTACTTC	CASSYLAGQETQYF
-	TRBV12-3/TRBV12-4	12	TRBJ1-2	TRBD1	TGTGCCAGCAGTTTACAGGGGGCTGGCTACACCTTC	CASSLQGAGYTF
-	TRBV7-8	13	TRBJ2-5	-	TGTGCCAGCAGCTTCGGGCAGGGCCAGACCCAGTACTTC	CASSFGQGQTQYF
once	TRBV9	15	TRBJ1-1	-	TGTGCCAGCAGCGTAGTGGCAGGCTTGAACACTGAAGCTTTCTTT	CASSVVAGLNTEAFF
few	TRBV6-6	13	TRBJ1-3	-	TGTGCCAGCAGTTCAGGGTCTGGAAACACCATATATTTT	CASSSGSGNTIYF
-	TRBV6-4	14	TRBJ2-5	TRBD1	TGTGCCAGCAGTGAATGGGCAGGGGGCGAGACCCAGTACTTC	CASSEWAGGETQYF